These 9 T cell receptor beta chains share one sample of origin, sequenced in a study of T cell responses to AZD1222 COVID-19 vaccine. Produced via immunoSEQ multiplex PCR; TCRdb's table is partial and in-frame only. The data show about 150,000 clones, around 90% seen once. This specimen was peripheral blood, taken on day 0 of AZD1222 vaccination. The source is an adult in good health.

This clone was recorded only once. The chain uses TRBV6-5 and TRBJ2-3; the match to TRBD2 covers 8 bases. The CDR3 consists of 15 residues. Trimming cost V 5 bases and J 0 bases; bases outside gene matches: 4. CDR1 is MNHEY and CDR2 is SVGAGI in the germline V gene. This CDR3 is CASSRLATSTDTQYF. The CDR3 region has the DNA TGTGCCAGCAGTCGACTAGCGACTAGCACAGATACGCAGTATTTT.

This rearrangement joins TRBV11-3 to TRBJ2-2, with a tentative D call TRBD2 (6 bases). Germline V lookup: CDR1 SGHNT, CDR2 YENEEA. This CDR3 is 17 amino acids long. Deletions cut 1 base from V and 0 bases from J, with 12 bases between. This CDR3 reads CASSLGDGTSNTGELFF. The CDR3 DNA reads as TGTGCCAGCAGCTTAGGCGACGGGACTTCGAACACCGGGGAGCTGTTTTTT.

CDR3 in DNA: TGTGCCAGTAGTATAACAGGGGGCTCTGGGGCCAACGTCCTGACTTTC. Protein product: CASSITGGSGANVLTF. The V and J genes are TRBV19 and TRBJ2-6; 8 nucleotides line up with TRBD1. CDR1 LNHDA and CDR2 SQIVND come from the germline V gene (reference sequence). The CDR3 extends over 16 amino acids. V was pared by 2 bases and J by 0 bases, with 0 bases of the junction left unmatched.

The rearrangement joins TRBV4-1 to TRBJ1-2; 8 bases fit TRBD1. Trimming at V came to 0 bases and at J to 7 bases, leaving 7 bases not matched to a gene. The CDR3 runs 15 residues. Germline V gene data show CDR1 as MGHRA and CDR2 as YSYEKL. CDR3 nucleotide sequence: TGCGCCAGCAGCCAAGATCCAGGGGGCGCAGGTGGCTACACCTTC. Translated, it gives CASSQDPGGAGGYTF.

This clone has only one observation. The rearrangement links TRBV11-2 to TRBJ2-1, with D unclear. Per the germline V gene, CDR1 is SGHAT and CDR2 is FQNNGV. The CDR3 extends over 11 amino acids. V gave up 6 bases and J gave up 4 bases, with 4 bases separating them. CDR3 bases: TGTGCCAGCAGTCATTACAATGAGCAGTTCTTC. It specifies CASSHYNEQFF.

V is TRBV7-6 and J is TRBJ2-3; D might be TRBD2 (6 bases). Deletions cut 1 base from V and 2 bases from J, with 13 bases between. The germline gives CDR1 SGHVS, CDR2 FNYEAQ. The CDR3 sequence is 16 residues long. This chain's CDR3 is CASSLGLAENTDTQYF. In DNA, the CDR3 is TGTGCCAGCAGCTTAGGGTTAGCGGAGAACACAGATACGCAGTATTTT. The variable domain in full, with the rest retrieved from reference TRBV7-6 and TRBJ2-3, is GAGVSQSPRYKVTKRGQDVALRCDPISGHVSLYWYRQALGQGPEFLTYFNYEAQQDKSGLPNDRFSAERPEGSISTLTIQRTEQRDSAMYRCASSLGLAENTDTQYFGPGTRLTVL.

This chain's CDR3 is CASRQNSGANVLTF. CDR3 DNA sequence: TGTGCCAGCAGACAGAACTCTGGGGCCAACGTCCTGACTTTC. The rearrangement links TRBV7-2 to TRBJ2-6; D is unresolved. The germline CDR1 and CDR2 sequences are SGHTA and FQGNSA. Trimming took 6 bases from V and 0 from J, leaving 6 bases between them. The CDR3 consists of 14 residues.

The chain is built from TRBV18 and TRBJ1-6; a weak D match, TRBD1 (5 bases). The CDR3 is 14 amino acids. CDR1 and CDR2 from the germline V gene are KGHSH and LQKENI. V was cut by 5 bases and J by 7 bases, with 12 bases left in between. CDR3 sequence (DNA): TGTGCCAGCTCATCCGGGACGTTCAATTCACCCCTCCACTTT. Its translation is CASSSGTFNSPLHF.

The chain couples TRBV11-3 to TRBJ2-5; D may correspond to TRBD1 or TRBD2 (6 bases each). Germline V gene lookup returns CDR1 SGHNT and CDR2 YENEEA. V shed 0 bases and J shed 1 base, with 18 bases lying between them. The CDR3 loop spans 18 amino acids. DNA for the CDR3: TGTGCCAGCAGCTTAGATATAGAGGCCTGGGGGGCCCAAGAGACCCAGTACTTC. Its translation: CASSLDIEAWGAQETQYF.